This TCR beta chain was captured in a study of OX40 agonist ivuxolimab in advanced cancers. Broadly, across the study: Ivuxolimab, which targeted the costimulatory receptor OX40 (CD134), was an agonistic, fully human IgG2 monoclonal antibody. Intravenous ivuxolimab was administered to patients every 2 weeks at six dose levels: 0.01, 0.1, 0.3, 1.5, 3 and 10 mg/kg. The paper describes the monotherapy dose-escalation part (N of about 57 patients) of the phase I trial of ivuxolimab. Of the roughly 54 dose-escalation patients, hepatocellular carcinoma was present in around 20, melanoma in approximately 15, renal cell carcinoma in 9 and head and neck cancer in 9. Partial responses occurred in three dose-escalation patients, of whom one had hepatocellular carcinoma and two had cutaneous melanoma. Patients were allowed to have had prior anti-PD-1, anti-PD-L1 or anti-CTLA-4 therapy, and 40% of the dose-escalation patients had been treated with checkpoint inhibitors. In the dose-escalation cohort, 82.7% of patients were male, and the mean age was approximately 55 years, with a range of roughly 23 to 85. Peripheral TCRbeta sequencing aimed to test whether ivuxolimab altered TCR sequence diversity and caused clonal T-cell expansion. The investigation overall reported the following: In the 0.1-3.0 mg/kg groups, partial responders were among the patients with the lowest normalized peripheral clonal expansion, particularly in CD8+ T cells. At doses of 0.1 to 3.0 mg/kg, clonal expansion of both CD4+ and CD8+ T cells in blood was seen between baseline and week 6. Which antigens the clonally expanded peripheral T cells were specific for was not determined. Low levels of normalized T-cell clonal expansion were also shown by some nonresponding patients. On average, CD8+ T cells showed more expanded clones than CD4+ T cells after ivuxolimab.

To sequence the TCRbeta CDR3 region, genomic DNA was isolated from the sorted cells. TCRbeta CDR3 regions were sequenced using the immunoSEQ Assay. Not all clones reach the TCRdb copy of this immuneACCESS table, which keeps in-frame sequences only. Checked studies attribute under half of the gap to unresolved V genes and leave the rest unexplained. This sample is represented by 70,000 to 85,000 clones; about 89% of them were singletons. Over 4.5% of the sample comes from the top ten. In the case of this clone: The antigen this receptor binds is unknown. No much larger clone exists at a distance of one base, and base qualities are not known.

Patients with autoimmune disease history or receiving systemic immunosuppression were excluded from the trial. Peripheral blood for TCR sequencing was collected from all dose cohorts at baseline, on cycle 4 day 1, and on cycle 7 day 1. The samples were drawn from a first-in-human, open-label, multicenter phase I dose-escalation trial of ivuxolimab. Adults with locally advanced or metastatic melanoma, renal cell carcinoma, hepatocellular carcinoma or head and neck squamous cell carcinoma were enrolled in the trial. CD4+ and CD8+ T cells were sorted separately from peripheral blood before TCR sequencing. The CDR3 numbers 13 residues from cysteine through phenylalanine. Only the CDR3 DNA stays, 39 bases, in frame from base 1.

The clonotype originates from an adult with an advanced solid tumor such as melanoma, head and neck, liver or kidney cancer. The rearranged segments are TRBV7-5 and TRBJ2-1; the table calls TRBD1, which could not be checked here. TRBV7-5 is annotated as a pseudogene. Here the sequenced sample was CD4+ or CD8+ T cells sorted from blood, taken in a trial of the OX40 agonist ivuxolimab. The bases read TGTGCCAGCAGCCCCGGGACAGGGATTGAGCAGTTCTTC. It translates as CASSPGTGIEQFF.